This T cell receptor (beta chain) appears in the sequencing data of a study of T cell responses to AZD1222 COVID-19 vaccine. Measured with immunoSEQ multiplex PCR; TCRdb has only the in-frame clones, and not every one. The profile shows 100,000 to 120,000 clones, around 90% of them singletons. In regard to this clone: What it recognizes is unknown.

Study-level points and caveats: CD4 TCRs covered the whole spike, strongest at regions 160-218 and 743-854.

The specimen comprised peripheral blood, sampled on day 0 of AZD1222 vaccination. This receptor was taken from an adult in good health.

DNA for the CDR3: TGCAGCGTTGAACCGACTAGCGGGGGGATTGCAGATACGCAGTATTTT. It codes for CSVEPTSGGIADTQYF. The genes are TRBV29-1 and TRBJ2-3; 13 bases are shared with TRBD2. Germline V gene data show CDR1 as SQVTM and CDR2 as ANQGSEA. There are 16 residues in the CDR3. The trim removed 2 bases at V and 4 bases at J, leaving 6 bases unmatched.